These T cell receptor beta chains were read from a single sample in a study of blood T cell repertoires in COVID-19. Assay: immunoSEQ multiplex PCR; the TCRdb copy retains only in-frame clones and omits some. Of some 260,000 clones listed, more than 65% were seen once; the top ten hold 4% to 4.5%. The material sequenced was peripheral blood. The receptors shown here come from a woman aged 40 to 50 with active or convalescent COVID-19. The CDR3 runs from the conserved cysteine through the conserved F or W. Each record gives: CDR3 DNA, CDR3 protein, J gene, clone size, V gene, D gene. A D gene is named only where the DNA matches it firmly. Clone size, where shown, is once, few, many, or a class for clones that have expanded.

cdr3_nt: TGTGCCAGCAGTTTCCTCGGGCTAGCGGGGGTCCTAGCCAAAAACATTCAGTACTTC
cdr3_aa: CASSFLGLAGVLAKNIQYF
j_call: TRBJ2-4
clone_size: -
v_call: TRBV28
d_call: TRBD2

cdr3_nt: TGCAGTGCTGGACAGGGGACGGGCTACACCTTC
cdr3_aa: CSAGQGTGYTF
j_call: TRBJ1-2
clone_size: -
v_call: TRBV20-1
d_call: TRBD1

cdr3_nt: TGTGCCAGCAAAAGGACAGGGCGCCTTGAAAAACTGTTTTTT
cdr3_aa: CASKRTGRLEKLFF
j_call: TRBJ1-4
clone_size: -
v_call: TRBV5-4
d_call: TRBD1

cdr3_nt: TGTGCCAGCAGCTTCCCCGGGACAGTTAATGAAAAACTGTTTTTT
cdr3_aa: CASSFPGTVNEKLFF
j_call: TRBJ1-4
clone_size: -
v_call: TRBV28
d_call: TRBD1

cdr3_nt: TGTGCCAGCAGTGAAAGGGGTAATTCACCCCTCCACTTT
cdr3_aa: CASSERGNSPLHF
j_call: TRBJ1-6
clone_size: -
v_call: TRBV6-1
d_call: -

cdr3_nt: TGCGCCAGCAGCCCCGACAGCTCTGGAAACACCATATATTTT
cdr3_aa: CASSPDSSGNTIYF
j_call: TRBJ1-3
clone_size: -
v_call: TRBV5-1
d_call: -

cdr3_nt: TGTGCCAGTAGTGTTCAGGGGATAAACACTGAAGCTTTCTTT
cdr3_aa: CASSVQGINTEAFF
j_call: TRBJ1-1
clone_size: -
v_call: TRBV19
d_call: -

cdr3_nt: TGCGCCAGCAGCCAAGTTCCAGGGGCGGATGAGCAGTTCTTC
cdr3_aa: CASSQVPGADEQFF
j_call: TRBJ2-1
clone_size: -
v_call: TRBV4-1
d_call: -

cdr3_nt: TGTGCCAGCAGCCAAGATGGGGGGACTGAGCAGTTCTTC
cdr3_aa: CASSQDGGTEQFF
j_call: TRBJ2-1
clone_size: -
v_call: TRBV3-1/TRBV3-2
d_call: -

cdr3_nt: TGTGCCAGCAGTTTATGGAGTAGCAATCAGCCCCAGCATTTT
cdr3_aa: CASSLWSSNQPQHF
j_call: TRBJ1-5
clone_size: -
v_call: TRBV27
d_call: -

cdr3_nt: TGTGCCAGCAGCTTTGGGGGAGGGAAGGCCACTGAAGCTTTCTTT
cdr3_aa: CASSFGGGKATEAFF
j_call: TRBJ1-1
clone_size: -
v_call: TRBV5-4
d_call: -

cdr3_nt: TGCGCCAGCAGCTTAGAGCCAGGTACACATCAGCCCCAGCATTTT
cdr3_aa: CASSLEPGTHQPQHF
j_call: TRBJ1-5
clone_size: -
v_call: TRBV5-1
d_call: -

cdr3_nt: TGTGCCAGCAGCAAAGGGCATGGCTACACCTTC
cdr3_aa: CASSKGHGYTF
j_call: TRBJ1-2
clone_size: -
v_call: TRBV21-1
d_call: -

cdr3_nt: TGTGCCAGCAGCGCACAGCGGGGGGGAGACACAGATACGCAGTATTTT
cdr3_aa: CASSAQRGGDTDTQYF
j_call: TRBJ2-3
clone_size: -
v_call: TRBV9
d_call: TRBD2

cdr3_nt: TGTGCCACCAGCAGAGATCCCCCGACAGTCGGAAACACCATATATTTT
cdr3_aa: CATSRDPPTVGNTIYF
j_call: TRBJ1-3
clone_size: -
v_call: TRBV15
d_call: -

cdr3_nt: TGTGCCAGCAGCCACGGGACTAGCGGGGGGCGTGAGCAGTTCTTC
cdr3_aa: CASSHGTSGGREQFF
j_call: TRBJ2-1
clone_size: -
v_call: TRBV3-1/TRBV3-2
d_call: TRBD2

cdr3_nt: TGTGCCAGCAGCCCCGGGACAGGGTCGCCTGAAGCTTTCTTT
cdr3_aa: CASSPGTGSPEAFF
j_call: TRBJ1-1
clone_size: -
v_call: TRBV2
d_call: TRBD1

cdr3_nt: TGTGCCAGTAGGAACCGGGACAGGGACACTGAAGCTTTCTTT
cdr3_aa: CASRNRDRDTEAFF
j_call: TRBJ1-1
clone_size: -
v_call: TRBV19
d_call: TRBD1

cdr3_nt: TGTGCCTGGAGTGTCCGGGGGGGTCGAGAGACCCAGTACTTC
cdr3_aa: CAWSVRGGRETQYF
j_call: TRBJ2-5
clone_size: -
v_call: TRBV30
d_call: TRBD2

cdr3_nt: TGTGCCAGCAGCCATGAACTAGCGGGGGGGCCCAATGAGCAGTTCTTC
cdr3_aa: CASSHELAGGPNEQFF
j_call: TRBJ2-1
clone_size: -
v_call: TRBV7-6
d_call: TRBD2

cdr3_nt: TGTGCCAGTACAACAATAGGTGGAGACACTGAAGCTTTCTTT
cdr3_aa: CASTTIGGDTEAFF
j_call: TRBJ1-1
clone_size: -
v_call: TRBV19
d_call: -

cdr3_nt: TGTGCCAGCTCACCCGGGACAGGGGGACCAGATACGCAGTATTTT
cdr3_aa: CASSPGTGGPDTQYF
j_call: TRBJ2-3
clone_size: once
v_call: TRBV18
d_call: TRBD1

cdr3_nt: TGTGCCAGCAGCTTAAACCCAGGGATAGGCTACGAGCAGTACTTC
cdr3_aa: CASSLNPGIGYEQYF
j_call: TRBJ2-7
clone_size: -
v_call: TRBV7-9
d_call: -

cdr3_nt: TGTGCCAGTAGTGGAGAAAGGACGGGGAGGGCCTACGAGCAGTACTTC
cdr3_aa: CASSGERTGRAYEQYF
j_call: TRBJ2-7
clone_size: -
v_call: TRBV19
d_call: TRBD2

cdr3_nt: TGTGCCAGCAGCTTGGACAGGCAAGAGACCCAGTACTTC
cdr3_aa: CASSLDRQETQYF
j_call: TRBJ2-5
clone_size: -
v_call: TRBV5-4
d_call: -

cdr3_nt: TGTGCCAGCAGTTTTTTAGGTGCGGGGGCCCAAGAGACCCAGTACTTC
cdr3_aa: CASSFLGAGAQETQYF
j_call: TRBJ2-5
clone_size: few
v_call: TRBV27
d_call: -

cdr3_nt: TGCGCCAGCAGCTTATACGGGACAGTCGGCACTGAAGCTTTCTTT
cdr3_aa: CASSLYGTVGTEAFF
j_call: TRBJ1-1
clone_size: -
v_call: TRBV5-1
d_call: TRBD1

cdr3_nt: TGTGCCAGCAGTAAAGGACAGGGGGCCAGCAAAGAAGCTTTCTTT
cdr3_aa: CASSKGQGASKEAFF
j_call: TRBJ1-1
clone_size: many
v_call: TRBV2
d_call: TRBD1

cdr3_nt: TGTGCCAGCAGTGAAACGGGTCAGCGTCATCAGCCCCAGCATTTT
cdr3_aa: CASSETGQRHQPQHF
j_call: TRBJ1-5
clone_size: -
v_call: TRBV6-1
d_call: -

cdr3_nt: TGTGCCAGCAGCTCCACAGGGTCCTCCTCTGGAAACACCATATATTTT
cdr3_aa: CASSSTGSSSGNTIYF
j_call: TRBJ1-3
clone_size: many
v_call: TRBV7-6
d_call: -

cdr3_nt: TGTGCCAGCAGTTTACGAAGCGGGACCAATCAGCCCCAGCATTTT
cdr3_aa: CASSLRSGTNQPQHF
j_call: TRBJ1-5
clone_size: -
v_call: TRBV28
d_call: -

cdr3_nt: TGTGCCAGCAGGGAGGACAGGGATCATTCACCCCTCCACTTT
cdr3_aa: CASREDRDHSPLHF
j_call: TRBJ1-6
clone_size: few
v_call: TRBV6-5
d_call: TRBD1

cdr3_nt: TGCGCCAGCAGCCAAGGACAGGGACGAACTAACTATGGCTACACCTTC
cdr3_aa: CASSQGQGRTNYGYTF
j_call: TRBJ1-2
clone_size: -
v_call: TRBV4-1
d_call: TRBD1

cdr3_nt: TGCAGCGTCGCATCAACCGACACTAGCTCCTACAATGAGCAGTTCTTC
cdr3_aa: CSVASTDTSSYNEQFF
j_call: TRBJ2-1
clone_size: once
v_call: TRBV29-1
d_call: -

cdr3_nt: TGTGCCAGCAGTTTTGGGCAGATATATGGCTACACCTTC
cdr3_aa: CASSFGQIYGYTF
j_call: TRBJ1-2
clone_size: -
v_call: TRBV28
d_call: -

cdr3_nt: TGTGCCAGTAGTATAGGGGGGACAGGGGGCATGTTTGCTGGCTACACCTTC
cdr3_aa: CASSIGGTGGMFAGYTF
j_call: TRBJ1-2
clone_size: few
v_call: TRBV19
d_call: TRBD1

cdr3_nt: TGTGCCAGCAGTCCCGCAGGAGGGGGGGTAAGGGAGCAGTACTTC
cdr3_aa: CASSPAGGGVREQYF
j_call: TRBJ2-7
clone_size: -
v_call: TRBV6-5
d_call: -

cdr3_nt: TGTGCCAGTAGTATTCTCCGGGGAAACACTGAAGCTTTCTTT
cdr3_aa: CASSILRGNTEAFF
j_call: TRBJ1-1
clone_size: -
v_call: TRBV19
d_call: -

cdr3_nt: TGTGCCAGCAGCCTGGGGCAGGGCATGAACACTGAAGCTTTCTTT
cdr3_aa: CASSLGQGMNTEAFF
j_call: TRBJ1-1
clone_size: -
v_call: TRBV5-4
d_call: -

cdr3_nt: TGTGCCAGCAGTCCGACGGGGGGGAAGAGCAATCAGCCCCAGCATTTT
cdr3_aa: CASSPTGGKSNQPQHF
j_call: TRBJ1-5
clone_size: -
v_call: TRBV28
d_call: -

cdr3_nt: TGTGCCAGCAGTTTACTGACAGGGGCCAACTATGGCTACACCTTC
cdr3_aa: CASSLLTGANYGYTF
j_call: TRBJ1-2
clone_size: -
v_call: TRBV28
d_call: TRBD1

cdr3_nt: TGTGCCAGCAGTTTTCGGTCTGGCTATGGCTACACCTTC
cdr3_aa: CASSFRSGYGYTF
j_call: TRBJ1-2
clone_size: once
v_call: TRBV28
d_call: -

cdr3_nt: TGTGCCAGCAGCTTAGGGGGACAGCTAGCCAAAAACATTCAGTACTTC
cdr3_aa: CASSLGGQLAKNIQYF
j_call: TRBJ2-4
clone_size: many
v_call: TRBV7-9
d_call: TRBD1

cdr3_nt: TGTGCCACCAGCAATCCTCAAATTCGGGGGAGAAGAGGTGAAGCTTTCTTT
cdr3_aa: CATSNPQIRGRRGEAFF
j_call: TRBJ1-1
clone_size: -
v_call: TRBV15
d_call: -

cdr3_nt: TGTGCCATCAGGGACAGGGCCGCCTACGAGCAGTACTTC
cdr3_aa: CAIRDRAAYEQYF
j_call: TRBJ2-7
clone_size: -
v_call: TRBV10-3
d_call: TRBD1

cdr3_nt: TGTGCCAGCAGCTTGGGGACAGGGGGATTATACAATGAGCAGTTCTTC
cdr3_aa: CASSLGTGGLYNEQFF
j_call: TRBJ2-1
clone_size: -
v_call: TRBV5-6
d_call: TRBD1

cdr3_nt: TGTGCCAGCAGCCGGGACATGAGCAATCAGCCCCAGCATTTT
cdr3_aa: CASSRDMSNQPQHF
j_call: TRBJ1-5
clone_size: -
v_call: TRBV6-5
d_call: -